The 26 T cell receptor beta chains given below trace back to one sample, sequenced in a study of T cells in pancreatic ductal adenocarcinoma. Surgery without prior neoadjuvant therapy was the treatment of the selected pancreatic ductal adenocarcinoma patients. The method was immunoSEQ multiplex PCR; TCRdb's version includes in-frame clones alone and lacks a portion of them. Found here are 97,000 or so clones, nearly 95% of them singletons; the top ten hold about 3.4%. Sample: PBMCs. The receptors stem from a human donor with pancreatic ductal adenocarcinoma.

The gene calls are TRBV5-1 and TRBJ2-5, with TRBD2 identical over 8 bases. The CDR3 contains 14 residues. The germline V gene has CDR1 SGHRS and CDR2 YFSETQ. The V gene end was trimmed by 4 bases and the J gene end by 2 bases; junction bases not matched to a gene: 4. The CDR3 DNA sequence: TGCGCCAGCAGCGTGACTAGCGTACAAGAGACCCAGTACTTC. Residues: CASSVTSVQETQYF.

The chain links TRBV21-1 to TRBJ2-7; the table assigns TRBD1, which was not confirmed against the DNA. TRBV21-1 is deemed a pseudogene. The CDR3 has 12 residues. As DNA, the CDR3 is TGTGCCAGCAGCAAGGCCGATTACGAGCAGTACTTC. Protein product: CASSKADYEQYF.

Only one count was recorded for this clone. V usage is TRBV7-9 and J usage is TRBJ1-1; D unresolved. The germline V gene encodes CDR1 SEHNR and CDR2 FQNEAQ (reference sequence). CDR3 length: 12 residues. Trimming removed 3 bases from V and 2 bases from J, with 4 bases in between. CDR3 amino acids: CASSFPNTEAFF. The CDR3 DNA follows: TGTGCCAGCAGCTTTCCAAACACTGAAGCTTTCTTT.

The chain uses TRBV29-1 and TRBJ2-7; 10 bases align to TRBD2. The CDR3 length is 13 residues. V gave up 5 bases and J gave up 2 bases; unmatched junction bases: 3. Germline values: CDR1 SQVTM, CDR2 ANQGSEA. The CDR3 DNA reads as TGCAGCGTTTGGACTAGCGGTACCTACGAGCAGTACTTC. It codes for CSVWTSGTYEQYF.

The chain uses TRBV2 and TRBJ2-5; weak D call: TRBD2 (5 bases). V shed 6 bases and J shed 4 bases, with 18 bases lying between them. This CDR3 has 15 amino acids. Per the germline V gene, CDR1 is SNHLY and CDR2 is FYNNEI. The CDR3 DNA reads as TGTGCCAGCAGCCGCCTAATAGGAGGCGGAGAGACCCAGTACTTC. It encodes CASSRLIGGGETQYF.

V usage is TRBV6-1 and J usage is TRBJ2-5; TRBD1 is a possible D gene (5 bases). Germline lookup yields CDR1 MNHNS and CDR2 SASEGT. CDR3 length equals 18 residues. The V and J ends lost 0 bases and 2 bases respectively, with 19 bases between them. CDR3 in amino acids: CASSEATPTSAGQETQYF. The CDR3 DNA follows: TGTGCCAGCAGTGAAGCAACCCCAACGTCGGCAGGGCAAGAGACCCAGTACTTC.

The gene calls are TRBV6-5 and TRBJ2-5; 7 nucleotides align to TRBD1. The CDR3 is 13 residues long. V was clipped by 6 bases and J by 4 bases; unmatched bases: 5. Per germline, CDR1 MNHEY and CDR2 SVGAGI. CDR3 DNA sequence: TGTGCCAGCAGAAAGACAGGGACAGAGACCCAGTACTTC. As protein: CASRKTGTETQYF.

This chain joins TRBV10-3 and TRBJ1-2; no firm D call. CDR1 and CDR2 (germline): ENHRY, SYGVKD. This CDR3 comprises 14 residues. Trimming removed 0 bases from V and 8 bases from J, with 13 bases in between. DNA of the CDR3: TGTGCCATCAGTGAGTCGACGGGAGGAAGCGGCTACACCTTC. Its protein is CAISESTGGSGYTF.

The rearrangement joins TRBV4-1 to TRBJ2-5; 12 positions agree with TRBD2. V gave up 1 base and J gave up 5 bases; unmatched junction bases: 8. CDR1 MGHRA and CDR2 YSYEKL come from the germline V gene. The CDR3 extends over 17 amino acids. In DNA form, the CDR3 reads TGCGCCAGCAGCCAAGCTAGCGGGAGGGAATCGGCGGAGACCCAGTACTTC. It encodes CASSQASGRESAETQYF.

This rearrangement joins TRBV11-2 to TRBJ2-1; D possibly corresponds to TRBD2 (6 bases). The length of the CDR3 is 11 residues. The germline V gene encodes CDR1 SGHAT and CDR2 FQNNGV. Trimming removed 5 bases from V and 7 bases from J, with 6 bases in between. The CDR3 nucleotides read TGTGCCAGCAGCAGCGGGAATGAGCAGTTCTTC. As protein: CASSSGNEQFF.

The chain recombines TRBV27 with TRBJ2-1; possibly TRBD2 for D (5 bases). The germline V gene has CDR1 MNHEY and CDR2 SMNVEV (reference sequence). Trimming removed 5 bases at V and 6 bases at J, with 14 bases between. The CDR3 is made up of 14 amino acids. In DNA form, the CDR3 reads TGTGCCAGCAGTCCCCGGGGTTGGGCCAATGAGCAGTTCTTC. This translates into CASSPRGWANEQFF.

For this clone: Other DNA sequences within the sample encode an identical CDR3. The genes are TRBV30 and TRBJ2-3; 7 bases align to TRBD1. Trimming cost V 5 bases and J 1 base; bases outside gene matches: 0. Germline lookup yields CDR1 GTSNPN and CDR2 SVGIG (reference sequence). This CDR3 has 12 residues. In nucleotides, the CDR3 is TGTGCCTGGGGACAGGGCACAGATACGCAGTATTTT. Protein sequence: CAWGQGTDTQYF.

This clone came up once. This sequence joins TRBV7-9 and TRBJ2-5; 9 nucleotides align to TRBD1. This CDR3 has 16 residues. The trim removed 1 base at V and 4 bases at J, leaving 7 bases unmatched. The germline CDR1 and CDR2 sequences are SEHNR and FQNEAQ (reference sequence). CDR3 in amino acids: CASSLGLDRGGETQYF. CDR3 nucleotides: TGTGCCAGCAGCTTAGGACTGGACAGGGGTGGAGAGACCCAGTACTTC.

This clone is a singleton in its sample. V is TRBV11-1 and J is TRBJ2-3; 10 bases map to TRBD1. With 6 bases clipped from V and 3 bases from J, the junction kept 3 bases outside the gene matches. The CDR3 loop spans 14 amino acids. In germline, CDR1 is SGHAT, CDR2 FQDESV (reference sequence). CDR3 region: CASRWDRGTDTQYF. Here the CDR3 DNA reads TGTGCCAGCAGGTGGGACAGGGGAACAGATACGCAGTATTTT.

V is TRBV16 and J is TRBJ1-1; D perhaps matches TRBD1 (5 bases). The CDR3 covers 15 residues. V lost 0 bases, J lost 4 bases, and 12 bases lay in between. Germline CDR1 and CDR2: KGHSY and FQNENV. The CDR3 DNA reads as TGTGCCAGCAGCCAATCCTTCAGGGAGGTCACTGAAGCTTTCTTT. Its translation: CASSQSFREVTEAFF.

The rearrangement links TRBV11-2 to TRBJ2-3, with 7 bases that match TRBD1. V lost 4 bases and J lost 1; bases outside the gene matches: 5. From germline, CDR1 is SGHAT and CDR2 FQNNGV. This CDR3 has 15 residues. The CDR3 reads CASSWQQGGTDTQYF. The CDR3 DNA sequence: TGTGCCAGCAGCTGGCAGCAGGGGGGCACAGATACGCAGTATTTT.

The rearrangement uses TRBV4-2 and TRBJ2-2; D perhaps matches TRBD1 (5 bases). CDR3 size: 15 residues. Trimming removed 5 bases from V and 2 bases from J, with 12 bases in between. Germline CDR1 and CDR2: LGHNA and YNFKEQ. The CDR3 DNA reads as TGTGCCAGCAGCTTGGGTGGACAAAACACCGGGGAGCTGTTTTTT. This sequence encodes CASSLGGQNTGELFF.

The chain uses TRBV7-9 and TRBJ2-3, with D possibly TRBD2 on 5 matching bases. With 5 bases removed from V and 2 bases from J, the gap between germline ends came to 8 bases. This CDR3 comprises 13 residues. Germline V gene sequence: CDR1 SEHNR, CDR2 FQNEAQ (reference sequence). CDR3 DNA: TGTGCCAGCAGCGGGAGTCCCACAGATACGCAGTATTTT. Translation gives CASSGSPTDTQYF.

The chain combines TRBV30 with TRBJ2-3; tentatively, D is TRBD1 (5 bases). Germline lookup yields CDR1 GTSNPN and CDR2 SVGIG (reference sequence). The V end lost 4 bases, the J end lost 6 bases, and 8 bases lay between the germline ends. The CDR3 is made up of 11 amino acids. The CDR3 here is CAWTGLDTQYF. The DNA for the CDR3 is TGTGCCTGGACAGGGTTGGATACGCAGTATTTT.

The chain couples TRBV30 to TRBJ2-7; no clear D gene. Germline CDR1 and CDR2: GTSNPN and SVGIG (reference sequence). The CDR3 is 11 residues long. Trimming stripped 0 bases from V and 3 bases from J, with 3 bases between. The CDR3 DNA sequence: TGTGCCTGGAGTGTCGGCTACGAGCAGTACTTC. Translating gives CAWSVGYEQYF.

This sequence joins TRBV19 and TRBJ2-2; 10 bases agree with TRBD2. The V and J ends lost 7 bases and 6 bases, in that order; junction bases with no gene match: 8. This CDR3 region has 15 residues. Germline assignment: CDR1 LNHDA and CDR2 SQIVND (reference sequence). CDR3 nucleotides: TGTGCCAGTACCCCGTTAGGACTAGCGGCCGGGGAGCTGTTTTTT. Protein sequence: CASTPLGLAAGELFF.

V usage is TRBV10-2 and J usage is TRBJ2-2; weak D call: TRBD1 (6 bases). Germline V gene data show CDR1 as WSHSY and CDR2 as SAAADI. This CDR3 spans 13 amino acids. V was pared by 6 bases and J by 4 bases, with 9 bases between. The CDR3 bases are TGCGCCAGCAGCGGACAGTCCACCGGGGAGCTGTTTTTT. Residues: CASSGQSTGELFF.

The V call is TRBV6-1, the J call TRBJ2-1; 9 bases fit TRBD1. Trimming took 1 base from V and 8 from J; bases not matched to a gene: 9. Germline CDR1 is MNHNS and CDR2 is SASEGT. The length of the CDR3 is 16 residues. The CDR3 protein is CASSEGTWYRGHEQFF. The DNA of the CDR3 is TGTGCCAGCAGTGAAGGGACCTGGTACAGGGGGCATGAGCAGTTCTTC.

This chain links TRBV28 with TRBJ1-2, with TRBD1 matching 7 bases. The germline V gene encodes CDR1 MDHEN and CDR2 SYDVKM. CDR3 length equals 13 residues. V gave up 6 bases and J gave up 2 bases; unmatched junction bases: 3. The CDR3 nucleotides are TGTGCCAGCAGACGGGGACAGAACTATGGCTACACCTTC. Residues: CASRRGQNYGYTF.

The DNA for the CDR3 is TGTGCCATCAGTGAAATAGCGGGGGCGAATGAGCAGTTCTTC. This translates into CAISEIAGANEQFF. The rearrangement links TRBV10-3 to TRBJ2-1; 9 bases match TRBD2. The V gene end was trimmed by 3 bases and the J gene end by 7 bases; junction bases not matched to a gene: 4. This CDR3 region has 14 residues. The germline V gene has CDR1 ENHRY and CDR2 SYGVKD.

The genes are TRBV18 and TRBJ1-4; no clear D. With 6 bases removed from V and 6 bases from J, the gap between germline ends came to 17 bases. The CDR3 sequence is 15 residues long. Germline-derived CDR1 and CDR2 are KGHSH and LQKENI. The CDR3 loop reads CASSLGGEVDEKLFF. The CDR3 DNA reads TGTGCCAGCTCCCTCGGCGGGGAGGTGGATGAAAAACTGTTTTTT.